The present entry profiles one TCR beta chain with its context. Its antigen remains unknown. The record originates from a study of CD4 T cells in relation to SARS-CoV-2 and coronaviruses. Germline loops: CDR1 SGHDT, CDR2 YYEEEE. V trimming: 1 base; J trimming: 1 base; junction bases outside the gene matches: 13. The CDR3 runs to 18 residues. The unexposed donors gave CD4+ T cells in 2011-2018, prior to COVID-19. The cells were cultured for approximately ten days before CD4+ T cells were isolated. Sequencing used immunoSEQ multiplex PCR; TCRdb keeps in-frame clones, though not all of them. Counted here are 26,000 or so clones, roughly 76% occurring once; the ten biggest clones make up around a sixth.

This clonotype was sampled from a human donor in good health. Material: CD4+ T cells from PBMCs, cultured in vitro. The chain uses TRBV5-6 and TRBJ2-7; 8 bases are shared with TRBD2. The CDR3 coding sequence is TGTGCCAGCAGCTTGATGGCAGCGGGGGCCCCATATTCCTACGAGCAGTACTTC. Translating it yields CASSLMAAGAPYSYEQYF.